A selection of T cell receptor beta chains follows, all from one sample in a study of blood T cell repertoires in COVID-19. Here immunoSEQ multiplex PCR was the method, and the copy in TCRdb shows in-frame clones only, minus some. This sample carries about 180,000 clones, 70% to 90% of them seen once, and the ten largest clones take 3.5% to 5%. Sequenced: peripheral blood. The receptor set was obtained from a woman aged 25 to 39 with acute or convalescent COVID-19. The CDR3 runs from the conserved cysteine through the conserved F or W. The order of the fields is clone size, J gene, V gene, D gene, CDR3 DNA, CDR3 protein. D genes are given only for firm matches. A clone size is listed for some rows: how often the clone was seen (once, few, many), or a class if it is expanded.

.	TRBJ2-7	TRBV3-1/TRBV3-2	TRBD2	TGTGCCAGCAGCCGGACTAGTAACGAGCAGTACTTC	CASSRTSNEQYF
once	TRBJ1-6	TRBV6-5	TRBD1	TGTGCCAGCGGACAGGTCGGTTCACCCCTCCACTTT	CASGQVGSPLHF
.	TRBJ2-5	TRBV11-3	TRBD1	TGTGCCAGCAGCTACAGGGGATTGGAGACCCAGTACTTC	CASSYRGLETQYF
.	TRBJ1-2	TRBV28	.	TGTGCCAGCAATTCAGACTATGGCTACACCTTC	CASNSDYGYTF
.	TRBJ2-5	TRBV7-2	.	TGTGCCAGCAGCTACCTAGGCATTGGGGGGGAGACCCAGTACTTC	CASSYLGIGGETQYF
.	TRBJ1-6	TRBV5-1	TRBD1	TGCGCCAGCAGCTTTCAGGGGGATAATTCACCCCTCCACTTT	CASSFQGDNSPLHF
.	TRBJ1-1	TRBV2	.	TGTGCCAGCATTGTCGGACGAGCGGTAGAAGCTTTCTTT	CASIVGRAVEAFF
.	TRBJ2-1	TRBV2	.	TGTGCCAGCGGCCGGGGTGAGCAGTTCTTC	CASGRGEQFF
.	TRBJ1-6	TRBV3-1/TRBV3-2	.	TGTGCCAGCAGCCAAGATGGGCCACCCCTCCACTTT	CASSQDGPPLHF
.	TRBJ1-1	TRBV5-1	.	TGCGCCAGCAGCTTACCCCCAGTGGGGGCGGCGGGCACTGAAGCTTTCTTT	CASSLPPVGAAGTEAFF
.	TRBJ2-1	TRBV10-1	.	TGCGCCAGCAGCTCCGGACTGACAGGTTTCTACAATGAGCAGTTCTTC	CASSSGLTGFYNEQFF
once	TRBJ2-1	TRBV9	TRBD2	TGTGCCAGCAGCGTAGTATGGGAGGGCACTGAGCAGTTCTTC	CASSVVWEGTEQFF
few	TRBJ1-5	TRBV6-4	.	TGTGCCAGCACTGGGGCGAGCAATCAGCCCCAGCATTTT	CASTGASNQPQHF
.	TRBJ2-5	TRBV5-8	.	TGTGCCAGCAGCTTGTCCGGGCAAGAGACCCAGTACTTC	CASSLSGQETQYF
once	TRBJ1-3	TRBV9	.	TGTGCCAGCAGCGTAGATTATCGGGATCCTGGAAACACCATATATTTT	CASSVDYRDPGNTIYF
.	TRBJ2-1	TRBV7-9	TRBD2	TGTGCCAGCAGCCCCCCCGATGGGCGGGAGGGCTACCGCGAGCAGTTCTTC	CASSPPDGREGYREQFF
.	TRBJ2-3	TRBV6-6	TRBD1	TGTGCCAGCAGTTACTACAGGGGGAGCACAGATACGCAGTATTTT	CASSYYRGSTDTQYF
.	TRBJ2-7	TRBV28	.	TGTGCCAGCGCACCTCCAGGGACACGGTCCTACGAGCAGTACTTC	CASAPPGTRSYEQYF
few	TRBJ1-4	TRBV2	TRBD1	TGTGCCAGCAGGAAAGACAGGGAAGGTAAACTGTTTTTT	CASRKDREGKLFF
.	TRBJ1-1	TRBV28	TRBD1	TGTGCCAGCAGTTCATCCGGGACAGGGAACACTGAAGCTTTCTTT	CASSSSGTGNTEAFF
.	TRBJ2-3	TRBV7-9	.	TGTGCCAGCAGCTTCTACTCTAGCGCAGATACGCAGTATTTT	CASSFYSSADTQYF
.	TRBJ2-2	TRBV7-9	.	TGTGCCAGCAGCTTAGGCGGATTCACCGGGGAGCTGTTTTTT	CASSLGGFTGELFF
.	TRBJ2-5	TRBV10-2	TRBD1	TGCGCCAGCAGTGAGAGGGACAGGGGCCAAGAGACCCAGTACTTC	CASSERDRGQETQYF
.	TRBJ2-1	TRBV30	.	TGTGCCTGGAGTGTACTGGCGGCCTACAATGAGCAGTTCTTC	CAWSVLAAYNEQFF
.	TRBJ1-2	TRBV5-1	.	TGCGCCAGCAGCTTGGAAGACAGAACCTATGGCTACACCTTC	CASSLEDRTYGYTF
.	TRBJ2-1	TRBV9	.	TGTGCCAGCAGCGTATCCGGGAACGTACAATCGGATGAGCAGTTCTTC	CASSVSGNVQSDEQFF
few	TRBJ2-5	TRBV23-1	TRBD2	TGCGCCAGCAGTCATACATCGAGCGGGAGGACAGAGACCCAGTACTTC	CASSHTSSGRTETQYF
.	TRBJ2-2	TRBV7-2	.	TGTGCCAGCAGCGCGGCCCACGGGGAGCTGTTTTTT	CASSAAHGELFF
.	TRBJ2-7	TRBV29-1	TRBD2	TGCAGCGTGGGGGGGGACGGGACCCAGATTCGCACCTACGAGCAGTACTTC	CSVGGDGTQIRTYEQYF
.	TRBJ1-5	TRBV19	.	TGTGCCAGTAGTATAGGACAGGTGGGCAATCAGCCCCAGCATTTT	CASSIGQVGNQPQHF
.	TRBJ2-7	TRBV5-1	TRBD1	TGCGCCAGCAGCCCGGGACAGGGGAACTCCGAGCAGTACTTC	CASSPGQGNSEQYF
.	TRBJ1-5	TRBV7-9	.	TGTGCCAGCAGCTTAGTAAATCAGCCCCAGCATTTT	CASSLVNQPQHF
.	TRBJ1-2	TRBV3-1/TRBV3-2	.	TGTGCCAGCAGCCAAGTCCGGGGTAGTACTTCTGGCTACACCTTC	CASSQVRGSTSGYTF
.	TRBJ2-1	TRBV4-2	.	TGTGCCAGCAGCTCTGACTCCTCCTACAATGAGCAGTTCTTC	CASSSDSSYNEQFF
once	TRBJ2-6	TRBV28	.	TGTGCCAGCGGGTCAGGGTACCTTGGGGCCAACGTCCTGACTTTC	CASGSGYLGANVLTF
.	TRBJ1-5	TRBV27	.	TGTGCCAGCAGTTTAGAGGGAGGGTACAATCAGCCCCAGCATTTT	CASSLEGGYNQPQHF
.	TRBJ1-3	TRBV3-1/TRBV3-2	.	TGTGCCTCAGCAAGCCACAGCTCTGGAAACACCATATATTTT	CASASHSSGNTIYF
.	TRBJ2-7	TRBV7-8	TRBD2	TGTGCCAGCTGGGGACTAGCGGTTTACGAGCAGTACTTC	CASWGLAVYEQYF
.	TRBJ2-6	TRBV2	.	TGTGCCAGCAGCCCAGTTGGGGCCAACGTCCTGACTTTC	CASSPVGANVLTF
.	TRBJ1-1	TRBV28	.	TGTGCCAGCAAAAGAGAGGGGGGGATGAACACTGAAGCTTTCTTT	CASKREGGMNTEAFF
few	TRBJ1-2	TRBV5-1	.	TGCGCCAGCAGCTTGGGGACAGCGCCCGAGGGCTACACCTTC	CASSLGTAPEGYTF
.	TRBJ2-1	TRBV18	.	TGTGCCAGCTCGCAAACCCGGAGGACGGCGATAGTCTTC	CASSQTRRTAIVF
.	TRBJ1-1	TRBV19	.	TGTGCCAGTAGTCTGACAGGTGGCTTTGTTGCTTTCTTT	CASSLTGGFVAFF
.	TRBJ2-5	TRBV5-1	TRBD2	TGCGCCAGCAGCTTGGCGGGGACTACTCAAGAGACCCAGTACTTC	CASSLAGTTQETQYF
.	TRBJ2-1	TRBV5-1	.	TGCGCCAGCAGCTTGGACTCTTTGGAGCAGTTCTTC	CASSLDSLEQFF
.	TRBJ2-5	TRBV15	TRBD1	TGTGCCACCAGCACGGACAGGGGAGAGACCCAGTACTTC	CATSTDRGETQYF
.	TRBJ1-2	TRBV2	TRBD1	TGTGCCAGCAGAGAGCAGACAGGGGGCAGGGGCTACACCTTC	CASREQTGGRGYTF
.	TRBJ1-2	TRBV6-5	TRBD1	TGTGCCACCCTAACGACAGGGGGCGCCCGTGGCTACACCTTC	CATLTTGGARGYTF
.	TRBJ2-3	TRBV6-5	.	TGTGCCAGCAGTTACTCCAGAGATACGCAGTATTTT	CASSYSRDTQYF